Listed here is a single T cell receptor beta chain. This sample is part of a study of PD-1 and CTLA-4 blockade in melanoma. The junction had 9 bases not matched to a gene; V was cut back by 3 bases and J by 5 bases. CDR1 and CDR2 from the germline V gene are MGHRA and YSYEKL. The CDR3 totals 15 residues. Some clones are missing from TCRdb's copy, which holds only in-frame ones; the method was immunoSEQ multiplex PCR. The sample contains 20,000 to 25,000 clones, about 91% of which appear only once. The clonotype originates from a human donor with melanoma. The starting material was CD8+ T cells from peripheral blood, obtained before anti-PD-1 treatment. The rearrangement joins TRBV4-1 to TRBJ2-5, with 7 nucleotides matching TRBD1. Here the CDR3 reads CASSQERGTDETQYF. CDR3 in DNA: TGCGCCAGCAGCCAGGAAAGAGGGACAGACGAGACCCAGTACTTC.